The following is a T cell receptor beta chain sequence with its context. Its specificity is not known. This sample is part of a study of OX40 agonist ivuxolimab in advanced cancers. For the study at large: Every 2 weeks, patients got intravenous ivuxolimab at one of six dose levels (0.01-10 mg/kg). Partial responses were recorded for three patients, including one with hepatocellular carcinoma and two with cutaneous melanoma.

Using immunoSEQ multiplex PCR, the repertoire was profiled, and TCRdb retains in-frame clones only, with some absent. Here the sample spans about 67,000 clones, 85% to 90% being singletons. This CDR3 has 14 residues. Per germline, CDR1 MDHEN and CDR2 SYDVKM. The V segment lost 5 bases and the J segment 12 bases; nucleotides outside the gene matches: 8. Study-wide points: CD4+ and CD8+ blood T cells expanded clonally by week 6 at 0.1 to 3.0 mg/kg. More expanded clones were seen, on average, in CD8+ T cells than in CD4+.

Sequenced material: CD4+ or CD8+ T cells sorted from blood, taken in a trial of the OX40 agonist ivuxolimab. The TCR was taken from an adult with an advanced solid tumor such as melanoma, head and neck, liver or kidney cancer. V usage is TRBV28 and J usage is TRBJ1-4; 11 bases fit TRBD1. Written as DNA, the CDR3 is TGTGCCAGCAGTCCGCCGGACAGGGGGCCCCAACTGTTTTTT. It specifies CASSPPDRGPQLFF.